The T cell receptor (beta chain) under discussion was sequenced for a study of blood T cell repertoires in COVID-19. Overall study context: Some COVID-19 samples were acute and others convalescent; all came from the United States, Italy and Spain. The analysed material was cDNA or gDNA that came from T cells, B-cell-depleted T cells, or PBMCs.

Original methodology: It was from reference gene primer amplification that nucleated cell counts were estimated. Clones were sequenced by immunoSEQ multiplex PCR, and TCRdb holds only the in-frame ones, with some missing. V and J calls and clone size are as listed in that table; D and trimming were resolved from the DNA. The sample holds about 70,000 clones; 86% are singletons and the top ten take about an eighth. This CDR3 has 15 residues. Germline V lookup: CDR1 SNHLY, CDR2 FYNNEI. V lost 2 bases and J lost 2, with 10 bases in between. V usage is TRBV2 and J usage is TRBJ2-1; D uncertain. The sequence was obtained from an older woman with acute or convalescent COVID-19. Specimen: peripheral blood. The CDR3 DNA reads as TGTGCCAGCAGTGAAAAGCAGGCGACCTACAATGAGCAGTTCTTC. It translates to CASSEKQATYNEQFF.